This entry lists 26 T cell receptor beta chains sequenced from one sample in a study of tumor-infiltrating lymphocytes in primary liver carcinoma. It was unsorted whole blood that yielded blood RNA, and germline DNA was also extracted. Starting material of 400 to 600 ng total RNA yielded TCR beta cDNA via a constant-region primer. Amplification in three nested multiplex PCR rounds with slightly modified ARM-PCR gave rise to TCR beta libraries. TRBV1-TRBV30 forward primers paired with a C-beta reverse primer drove the first two PCR rounds, about 9 cycles each. From the multiplex PCR reads, TCRdb called clonotypes with MiXCR, one entry per CDR3 protein. The data hold a few hundred thousand distinct CDR3 sequences, with more than 55% observed a single time. The sample taken for sequencing was peripheral blood. The receptors were sampled from a young woman with primary liver carcinoma and hepatitis B virus infection.

Points on this clonotype: A read error may account for a junction end that differs from germline. This sequence joins TRBV7-9 and TRBJ2-3; tentatively, D is TRBD1 (5 bases). The CDR3 sequence is 14 residues long. Germline CDR1 and CDR2: SEHNR and FQNEAQ (reference sequence). The CDR3: CVSSPSQGTDTQYF. The DNA for the CDR3 is TGTGTCAGCAGCCCCAGCCAGGGTACAGATACGCAGTATTTT.

As for this clonotype: The germline gene is not matched at one end of the junction; a read error may be the cause. The genes are TRBV11-2 and TRBJ2-1; D is undetermined. Germline V gene data show CDR1 as SGHAT and CDR2 as FQNNGV. This CDR3 contains 16 residues. The CDR3 DNA reads as TGTGCCAGCAGCTCTCCACCCGGTCAGATGTACAATGAGCAATTCTTC. Residues: CASSSPPGQMYNEQFF. Combining the CDR3 with reference TRBV11-2 and TRBJ2-1 gives the whole variable domain EAGVAQSPRYKIIEKRQSVAFWCNPISGHATLYWYQQILGQGPKLLIQFQNNGVVDDSQLPKDRFSAERLKGVDSTLKIQPAKLEDSAVYLCASSSPPGQMYNEQFFGPGTRLTVL.

This clonotype was seen ten or more times. The chain has TRBV11-2 and TRBJ2-7; D is possibly TRBD1 (5 bases). Germline V gene lookup returns CDR1 SGHAT and CDR2 FQNNGV. The ends were cut back, 5 bases at V and 1 base at J, with 18 bases in the middle. The CDR3 sequence is 16 residues long. In DNA, the CDR3 is TGTGCCAGCAGCCCCGAGGCTGGAAGGGGTTCCTACGAGCAGTACTTC. Protein sequence: CASSPEAGRGSYEQYF.

Regarding this clonotype: The junction shows a germline mismatch at one end, possibly a read error. The CDR3 protein is CPSSQDFSGRPYEHYF. CDR3 sequence (DNA): TGCCCCAGCAGCCAAGATTTCAGCGGGAGGCCCTACGAGCACTACTTC. The V gene is TRBV4-3, the J gene TRBJ2-7, with 9 bases aligning to TRBD2. The CDR3 sequence is 16 residues long. Per the germline V gene, CDR1 is LGHNA and CDR2 is YSLEER.

CDR3 sequence reads: CCSSKRVTTPGNEQFF. CDR3 nucleotide sequence: TGTTGCAGCAGCAAAAGGGTGACTACCCCCGGCAATGAGCAGTTCTTC. The rearrangement joins TRBV11-2 to TRBJ2-1; possibly TRBD2 for D (5 bases). Germline V gene sequence: CDR1 SGHAT, CDR2 FQNNGV. The CDR3 has 16 amino acids.

A remark on this clonotype: The junction departs from germline at one end; a sequencing error may be responsible. The chain has TRBV11-2 and TRBJ2-1, with TRBD2 matching over 7 bases. The CDR3 extends over 16 amino acids. Germline lookup yields CDR1 SGHAT and CDR2 FQNNGV. DNA of the CDR3: TGTGCCAGCAGTCCCAGGCCTAGCGGAAATTACAATGTGCAGTTCTTC. Translated: CASSPRPSGNYNVQFF.

This clonotype has ten or more counts. The genes are TRBV11-2 and TRBJ1-1, with 7 bases aligning to TRBD1. The CDR3 covers 14 residues. Per the germline V gene, CDR1 is SGHAT and CDR2 is FQNNGV. V trimming: 6 bases; J trimming: 3 bases; junction bases outside the gene matches: 7. The chain's CDR3 is CASSFTGVYTEAFF. The CDR3 DNA is TGTGCCAGCAGTTTTACAGGGGTTTACACTGAAGCTTTCTTT.

This clonotype appeared many times. This rearrangement joins TRBV11-2 to TRBJ2-1, with 8 nucleotides matching TRBD2. This CDR3 is built from 16 residues. From germline, CDR1 is SGHAT and CDR2 FQNNGV. The V and J ends lost 5 bases and 3 bases, in that order; junction bases with no gene match: 9. The CDR3 spells CASSRRLSGSYNEQFF. Written as DNA, the CDR3 is TGTGCCAGCAGCCGTCGACTAAGCGGGAGCTACAATGAGCAGTTCTTC.

The CDR3 sequence is CASSQASTGKTGELFF. The CDR3 DNA follows: TGTGCCAGCAGCCAAGCCTCGACAGGGAAAACCGGGGAGCTGTTTTTT. V gene TRBV4-2 combines with J gene TRBJ2-2; 7 bases are a match to TRBD1. This CDR3 region has 16 residues. Germline CDR1 and CDR2: LGHNA and YNFKEQ. V shed 1 base, J shed 5 bases, and the junction held 7 bases outside the gene matches.

This chain joins TRBV7-9 and TRBJ2-7, with D tentatively TRBD1 (6 bases). Germline V gene data show CDR1 as SEHNR and CDR2 as FQNEAQ (reference sequence). The CDR3 sequence is 13 residues long. V lost 5 bases to trimming and J lost 5 bases, with 13 bases between them. This chain's CDR3 is CASSHQGTHEQYF. CDR3 bases: TGTGCCAGCAGCCATCAGGGGACGCACGAGCAGTACTTC.

A word on this clonotype: A single base separates this from a much larger clone, so it may be a read error. The chain has TRBV4-3 and TRBJ1-1; D is unresolved. Germline CDR1 is LGHNA and CDR2 is YSLEER. This CDR3 spans 15 amino acids. CDR3 in amino acids: CASGQEDYKGTEAFF. In DNA form, the CDR3 reads TGCGCCAGCGGCCAAGAAGACTATAAAGGAACTGAAGCTTTCTTT.

In the case of this clonotype: An end of the junction differs from the germline gene, which may be a read error. V usage is TRBV7-8 and J usage is TRBJ1-1, with TRBD1 matching over 10 bases. The V gene's germline CDR1 is SGHVS and CDR2 FQNEAQ. The CDR3 covers 20 residues. The CDR3 DNA reads as TGTACCAGCAGCTTTGAACCGGGACAGGGGCATCTCTTTATGAACACTGAAGCTTTCTTT. Encoded protein: CTSSFEPGQGHLFMNTEAFF.

The chain is built from TRBV5-6 and TRBJ2-7; possibly TRBD1 for D (5 bases). Germline V gene lookup returns CDR1 SGHDT and CDR2 YYEEEE. The CDR3 totals 11 residues. Between the trimmed V and J ends, which lost 3 bases and 10 bases, there was a span of 11 bases. CDR3 residues: CASSWGDKQYF. Here the CDR3 DNA reads TGTGCCAGCAGCTGGGGCGACAAACAGTACTTC.

As concerns this clonotype: The CDR3 does not end in the conserved phenylalanine or tryptophan, so this is likely a read error. The CDR3 nucleotides read TGTGCCAGCAGTCCAGGGGGCGCCGATGGCTACACCATC. Its protein is CASSPGGADGYTI. This chain links TRBV12-3 or TRBV12-4 with TRBJ1-2; 8 bases map to TRBD1. J lost 6 bases, V lost 5 bases, and 5 bases had no gene match. The CDR3 sequence is 13 residues long.

This clonotype was observed many times. The chain has TRBV6-1 and TRBJ2-3; a weak D match, TRBD2 (6 bases). Per germline, CDR1 MNHNS and CDR2 SASEGT. The CDR3 covers 11 residues. In DNA, the CDR3 is TGTGCAACCAGGAGGGCAGATACGCAGTATTTT. It yields the protein CATRRADTQYF.

V gene TRBV12-3 or TRBV12-4 combines with J gene TRBJ1-2; 8 bases are a match to TRBD1. The J segment lost 4 bases and the V segment lost 3 bases, leaving 4 bases of the junction unmatched. The CDR3 consists of 14 residues. This chain's CDR3 is CASSFPGQGYGYTF. DNA of the CDR3: TGTGCCAGCAGTTTCCCTGGACAGGGCTATGGCTACACCTTC.

A single count supports this clonotype. No conserved phenylalanine or tryptophan is present at the end of the CDR3, so a read error is the likely explanation. The chain uses TRBV12-3 or TRBV12-4 and TRBJ2-1; a possible D gene is TRBD1 (7 bases). The V and J ends lost 4 bases and 0 bases respectively, with 13 bases between them. The CDR3 is made up of 16 amino acids. This CDR3 reads CASSSLRGDSYNEQFL. The DNA of the CDR3 is TGTGCCAGCAGTTCCCTCAGGGGGGACTCCTACAATGAGCAGTTCCTC.

Comments on this clonotype: A much larger clonotype is one base distant, so this may be a read error. The J gene is TRBJ1-4, the V gene TRBV4-2; the D gene is possibly TRBD1 (5 bases). The CDR3 length is 14 residues. CDR1 and CDR2 (germline): LGHNA, YNFKEQ. The CDR3 loop is CDSSQGSPNEKLFF. The CDR3 DNA sequence: TGTGACAGCAGCCAGGGAAGTCCTAATGAAAAACTGTTTTTT.

This clonotype was seen only once. This chain connects TRBV12-3 or TRBV12-4 to TRBJ2-3; 11 bases match TRBD1. The CDR3 runs 13 residues. V was clipped by 5 bases and J by 7 bases; unmatched bases: 2. CDR3 sequence (DNA): TGTGCCAGCAGTGGACAGGGGGCAAATACGCAGTATTTT. Its translation: CASSGQGANTQYF.

About this clonotype itself: This sequence may be a read error, since a much larger clone differs from it by one base. The CDR3 loop is CASRLTSGAGNTIYF. CDR3 in DNA: TGTGCCAGCAGACTAACGTCAGGGGCTGGAAACACCATATATTTT. The J gene is TRBJ1-3, the V gene TRBV6-5, with TRBD1 as a possible D gene (6 bases). In germline, CDR1 is MNHEY, CDR2 SVGAGI. This CDR3 has 15 amino acids. Deletions cut 6 bases from V and 2 bases from J, with 14 bases between.

There are many counts of this clonotype. J is TRBJ2-6 and V is TRBV11-3; D gene uncertain. V was pared by 2 bases and J by 0 bases, with 5 bases between. Germline assignment: CDR1 SGHNT and CDR2 YENEEA. The CDR3 runs 15 residues. The CDR3 reads CASSLWGSGANVLTF. The DNA of the CDR3 is TGTGCCAGCAGCTTATGGGGCTCTGGGGCCAACGTCCTGACTTTC.

Note on this clonotype: The CDR3 end shows no conserved phenylalanine or tryptophan, and so a read error is likely. This chain links TRBV11-2 with TRBJ2-3, with a weak D call TRBD1 (6 bases). Looked up from germline, CDR1 is SGHAT and CDR2 is FQNNGV. The CDR3 length is 15 residues. This CDR3 is CANSGTGTSTDTQYY. DNA of the CDR3: TGTGCCAACAGCGGTACAGGGACAAGCACAGATACGCAGTATTAT.

V usage is TRBV12-3 or TRBV12-4 and J usage is TRBJ2-5; a weak D match, TRBD1 (5 bases). Trimming removed 9 bases at V and 8 bases at J, with 19 bases between. The length of the CDR3 is 13 residues. The CDR3 bases are TGTGCCAGAGGGGTGGGGCCGGGCGCAACCCAGTACTTC. This sequence encodes CARGVGPGATQYF.

A remark on this clonotype: Given a much more abundant clone one base away, this may be a read error. This chain joins TRBV11-1 and TRBJ2-1; D is uncertain. The CDR3 is 17 residues long. Germline V gene lookup returns CDR1 SGHAT and CDR2 FQDESV (reference sequence). The CDR3 loop reads CANSQKGQAGSRNEQFF. CDR3 DNA sequence: TGTGCCAACAGCCAAAAAGGGCAAGCCGGTTCAAGAAATGAGCAGTTCTTC.

The CDR3 reads CASSPYGGRSGELFF. The CDR3 region has the DNA TGTGCCAGCAGCCCATATGGGGGAAGATCCGGGGAGCTGTTTTTT. The chain couples TRBV5-5 to TRBJ2-2; either TRBD1 or TRBD2 may fit D (5 bases each). Trimming left V 4 bases short and J 6 bases short, with 16 bases between. This CDR3 is built from 15 residues. CDR1 is SGHKS, CDR2 YYEKEE, per germline (reference sequence).

CDR3 nucleotide sequence: TGTGCCAGCAGCTTGGTAAGGACCAATCAGCCCCAGCATTTT. Its translation: CASSLVRTNQPQHF. The V gene is TRBV5-6, the J gene TRBJ1-5; no definite D call. Germline assignment: CDR1 SGHDT and CDR2 YYEEEE. Trimming shortened V by 0 bases and J by 3 bases, and 7 bases separated the two germline ends. This CDR3 contains 14 residues.